Listed here are 3 T cell receptor beta chains from one sample, sequenced in a study of blood T cells in healthy people across ages. Next came a second PCR, run for about 7 to 12 cycles, which used a sample-barcoded 5' primer along with a J-beta primer mix. MiXCR, run by TCRdb on the 5' RACE reads, gives a single entry per CDR3 protein. The table has roughly 1.4 million distinct CDR3 sequences, roughly 64% seen once; the top ten hold about 6.7%. Sample: blood. Every receptor here comes from a man aged 18 to 29 in good health.

This clonotype appeared a few times. This rearrangement joins TRBV6-5 to TRBJ2-1; D may be TRBD1 (5 bases). Germline V CDR1 and CDR2: MNHEY, SVGAGI. The V gene lost 6 bases and the J gene lost 4 bases, with 16 bases spanning the gap. This CDR3 contains 15 residues. The CDR3 nucleotides read TGTGCCAGCAGCCGCCTTCTGACAGTATACAATGAGCAGTTCTTC. Translated, it gives CASSRLLTVYNEQFF.

The chain is built from TRBV6-6 and TRBJ1-2; D gene ambiguous. This CDR3 is 17 amino acids long. V shed 0 bases and J shed 2 bases, with 16 bases lying between them. Per the germline V gene, CDR1 is MNHNY and CDR2 is SVGAGI (reference sequence). CDR3 sequence reads: CASSYSNTPAENYGYTF. CDR3 sequence (DNA): TGTGCCAGCAGTTACTCGAACACGCCCGCGGAGAACTATGGCTACACCTTC.

The chain uses TRBV20-1 and TRBJ2-4; 10 bases fit TRBD2. CDR1 DFQATT and CDR2 SNEGSKA come from the germline V gene (reference sequence). The CDR3 has 18 amino acids. Trimming cost V 1 base and J 0 bases; bases outside gene matches: 9. In DNA, the CDR3 is TGCAGTGCTAGAGGACTAGCGGGCCCTTTGCTAGCCAAAAACATTCAGTACTTC. This sequence encodes CSARGLAGPLLAKNIQYF.